This T cell receptor (beta chain) was found in a study of T-cell reconstitution after alpha-beta-depleted transplantation in children. Only a few counts were recorded for this clonotype. The CDR3 is 15 residues long. Germline lookup yields CDR1 LGHNA and CDR2 YSLEER. Trimming took off 0 bases at V and 3 bases at J, with 12 bases between the two ends. Unique molecular identifiers were incorporated when the TCRbeta library was constructed. From the PCR reads, TCRdb called clonotypes with MiXCR, one entry per CDR3 protein. The sample includes some 530,000 distinct CDR3 sequences, around 12% of them seen just once.

The rearrangement uses TRBV4-3 and TRBJ2-7; D call uncertain. The sample consisted of PBMCs from the stem cell graft donor, taken from the stem cell graft. The receptor was derived from a human donor who donated a stem cell graft to a child with combined immunodeficiency. CDR3 coding DNA: TGCGCCAGCAGCCAAGATCGGGCCAGTAACTACGAGCAGTACTTC. Its translation is CASSQDRASNYEQYF.